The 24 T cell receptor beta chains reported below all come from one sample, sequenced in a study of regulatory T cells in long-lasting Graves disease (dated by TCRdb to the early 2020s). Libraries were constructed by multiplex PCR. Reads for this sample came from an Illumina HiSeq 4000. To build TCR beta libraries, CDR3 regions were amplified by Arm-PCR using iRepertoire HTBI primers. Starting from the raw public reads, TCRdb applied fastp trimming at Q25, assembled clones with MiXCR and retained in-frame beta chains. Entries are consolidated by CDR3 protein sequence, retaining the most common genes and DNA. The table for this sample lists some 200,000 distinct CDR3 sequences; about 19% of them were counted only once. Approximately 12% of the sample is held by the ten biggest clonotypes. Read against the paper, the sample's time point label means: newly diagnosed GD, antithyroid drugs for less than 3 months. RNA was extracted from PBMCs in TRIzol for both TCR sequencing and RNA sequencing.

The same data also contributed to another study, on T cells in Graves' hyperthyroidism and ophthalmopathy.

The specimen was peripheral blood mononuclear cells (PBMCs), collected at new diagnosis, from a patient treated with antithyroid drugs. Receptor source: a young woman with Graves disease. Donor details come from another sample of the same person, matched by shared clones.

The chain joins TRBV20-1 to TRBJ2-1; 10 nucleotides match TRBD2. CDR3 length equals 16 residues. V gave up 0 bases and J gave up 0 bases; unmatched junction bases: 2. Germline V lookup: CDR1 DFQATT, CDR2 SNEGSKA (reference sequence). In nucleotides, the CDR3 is TGCAGTGCTAGAGAGCCTAGCGGGAGCTCCTACAATGAGCAGTTCTTC. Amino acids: CSAREPSGSSYNEQFF.

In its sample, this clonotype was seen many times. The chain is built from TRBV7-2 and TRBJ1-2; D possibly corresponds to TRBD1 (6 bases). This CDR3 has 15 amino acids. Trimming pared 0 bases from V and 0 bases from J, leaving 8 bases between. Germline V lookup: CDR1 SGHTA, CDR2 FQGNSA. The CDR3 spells CASSLAQGSNYGYTF. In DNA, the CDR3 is TGTGCCAGCAGCTTAGCGCAGGGGTCTAACTATGGCTACACCTTC. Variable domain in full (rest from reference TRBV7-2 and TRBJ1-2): GAGVSQSPSNKVTEKGKDVELRCDPISGHTALYWYRQSLGQGLEFLIYFQGNSAPDKSGLPSDRFSAERTGGSVSTLTIQRTQQEDSAVYLCASSLAQGSNYGYTFGSGTRLTVV.

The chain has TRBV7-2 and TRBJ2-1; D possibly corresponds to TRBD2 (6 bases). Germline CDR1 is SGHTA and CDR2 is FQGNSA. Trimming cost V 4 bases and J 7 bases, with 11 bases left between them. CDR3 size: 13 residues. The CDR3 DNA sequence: TGTGCCAGCAGCTCGGGGGAGGTAAATGAGCAGTTCTTC. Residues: CASSSGEVNEQFF.

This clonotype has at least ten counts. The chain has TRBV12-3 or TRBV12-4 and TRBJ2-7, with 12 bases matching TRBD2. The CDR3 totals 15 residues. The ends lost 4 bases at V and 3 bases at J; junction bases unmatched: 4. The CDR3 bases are TGTGCCAGCAGTTCCCCGGGACTAGCGGGCTACGAGCAGTACTTC. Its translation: CASSSPGLAGYEQYF.

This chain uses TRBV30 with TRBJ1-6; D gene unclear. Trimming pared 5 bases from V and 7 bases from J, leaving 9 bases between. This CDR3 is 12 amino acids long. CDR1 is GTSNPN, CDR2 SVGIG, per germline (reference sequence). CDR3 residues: CAWGAGNSPLHF. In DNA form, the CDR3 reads TGTGCCTGGGGCGCGGGGAATTCACCCCTCCACTTT.

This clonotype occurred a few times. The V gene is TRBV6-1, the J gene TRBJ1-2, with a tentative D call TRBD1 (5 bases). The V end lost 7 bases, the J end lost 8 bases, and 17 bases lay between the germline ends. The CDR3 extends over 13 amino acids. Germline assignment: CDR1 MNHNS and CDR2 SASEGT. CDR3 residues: CASIGGTPMGYTF. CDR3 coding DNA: TGTGCCAGCATCGGGGGGACCCCTATGGGCTACACCTTC.

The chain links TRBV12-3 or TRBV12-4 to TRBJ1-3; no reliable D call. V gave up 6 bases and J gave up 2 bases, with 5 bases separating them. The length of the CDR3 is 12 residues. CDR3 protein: CASSSTGNTIYF. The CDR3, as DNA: TGTGCCAGCAGCTCTACTGGAAACACCATATATTTT.

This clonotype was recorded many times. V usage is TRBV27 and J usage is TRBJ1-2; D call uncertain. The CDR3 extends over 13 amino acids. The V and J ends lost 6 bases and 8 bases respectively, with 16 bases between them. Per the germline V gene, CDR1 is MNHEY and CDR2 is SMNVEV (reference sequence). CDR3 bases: TGTGCCAGCAGAACGACTGCTAAGGACGGCTACACCTTC. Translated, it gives CASRTTAKDGYTF.

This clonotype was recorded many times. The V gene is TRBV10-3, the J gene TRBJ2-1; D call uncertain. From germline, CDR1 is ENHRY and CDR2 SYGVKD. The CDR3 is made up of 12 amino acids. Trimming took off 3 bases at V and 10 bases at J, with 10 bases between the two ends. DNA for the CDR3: TGTGCCATCAGTGACTTAGGTGGCGAGCAGTTCTTC. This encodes CAISDLGGEQFF.

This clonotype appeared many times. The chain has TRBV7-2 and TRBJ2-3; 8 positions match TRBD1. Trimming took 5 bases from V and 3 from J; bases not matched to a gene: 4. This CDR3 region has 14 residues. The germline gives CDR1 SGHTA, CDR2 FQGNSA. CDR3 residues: CASSPRTGTDTQYF. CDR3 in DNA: TGTGCCAGCAGCCCCAGGACAGGGACAGATACGCAGTATTTT.

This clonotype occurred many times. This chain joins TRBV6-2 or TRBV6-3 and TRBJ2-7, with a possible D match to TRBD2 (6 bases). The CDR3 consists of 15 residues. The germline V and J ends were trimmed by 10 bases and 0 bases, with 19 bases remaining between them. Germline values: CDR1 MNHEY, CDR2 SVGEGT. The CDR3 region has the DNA TGTGCCATCGGCCGCGGGGTCCACCCCTCCTACGAGCAGTACTTC. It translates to CAIGRGVHPSYEQYF.

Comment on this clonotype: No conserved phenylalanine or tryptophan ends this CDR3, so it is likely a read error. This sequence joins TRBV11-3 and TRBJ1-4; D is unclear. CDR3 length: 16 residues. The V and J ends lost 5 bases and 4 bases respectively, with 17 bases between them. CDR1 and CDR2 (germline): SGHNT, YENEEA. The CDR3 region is CASSPGRSRDNEKLFI. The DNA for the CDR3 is TGTGCCAGCAGCCCTGGGCGTAGTAGGGATAATGAAAAACTGTTTATT.

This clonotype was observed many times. The CDR3 reads CASSVKGGQGGYEQYF. The CDR3 coding sequence is TGTGCCAGCAGTGTGAAAGGTGGACAGGGCGGCTACGAGCAGTACTTC. The rearrangement joins TRBV6-1 to TRBJ2-7; 8 bases are a match to TRBD1. Germline V gene sequence: CDR1 MNHNS, CDR2 SASEGT. CDR3 length: 16 amino acids. V trimming: 4 bases; J trimming: 3 bases; junction bases outside the gene matches: 11.

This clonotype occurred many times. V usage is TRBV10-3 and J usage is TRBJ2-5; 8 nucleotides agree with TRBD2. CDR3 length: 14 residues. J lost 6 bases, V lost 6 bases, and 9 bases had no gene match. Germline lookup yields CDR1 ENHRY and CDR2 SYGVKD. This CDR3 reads CAISAGGGLQTQYF. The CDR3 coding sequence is TGTGCCATCAGCGCCGGGGGGGGCCTTCAGACCCAGTACTTC.

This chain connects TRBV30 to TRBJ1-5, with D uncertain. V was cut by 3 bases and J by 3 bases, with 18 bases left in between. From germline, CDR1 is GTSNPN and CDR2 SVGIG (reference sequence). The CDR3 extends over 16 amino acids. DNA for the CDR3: TGTGCCTGGAGGACTAAAACCCCTCAGCTCAATCAGCCCCAGCATTTT. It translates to CAWRTKTPQLNQPQHF. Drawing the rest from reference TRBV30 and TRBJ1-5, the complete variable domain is SQTIHQWPATLVQPVGSPLSLECTVEGTSNPNLYWYRQAAGRGLQLLFYSVGIGQISSEVPQNLSASRPQDRQFILSSKKLLLSDSGFYLCAWRTKTPQLNQPQHFGDGTRLSIL.

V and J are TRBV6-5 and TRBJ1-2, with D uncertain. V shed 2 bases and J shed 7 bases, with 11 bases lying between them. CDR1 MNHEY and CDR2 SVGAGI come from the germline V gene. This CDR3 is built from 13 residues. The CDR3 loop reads CASSYGVVVGYTF. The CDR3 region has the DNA TGTGCCAGCAGTTACGGGGTAGTGGTTGGCTACACCTTC.

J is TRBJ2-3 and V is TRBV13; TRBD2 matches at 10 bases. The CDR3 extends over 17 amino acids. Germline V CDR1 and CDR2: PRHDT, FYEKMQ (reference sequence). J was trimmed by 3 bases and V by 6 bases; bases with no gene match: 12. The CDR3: CASSILAGVGRTDTQYF. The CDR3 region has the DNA TGTGCCAGCAGTATCCTAGCGGGAGTCGGCAGGACAGATACGCAGTATTTT.

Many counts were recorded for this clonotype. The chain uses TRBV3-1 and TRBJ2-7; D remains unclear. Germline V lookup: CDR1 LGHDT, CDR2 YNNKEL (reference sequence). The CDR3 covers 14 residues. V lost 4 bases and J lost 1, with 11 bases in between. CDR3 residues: CASSPLSGSYEQYF. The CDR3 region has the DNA TGTGCCAGCAGCCCCTTGTCCGGTTCCTACGAGCAGTACTTC.

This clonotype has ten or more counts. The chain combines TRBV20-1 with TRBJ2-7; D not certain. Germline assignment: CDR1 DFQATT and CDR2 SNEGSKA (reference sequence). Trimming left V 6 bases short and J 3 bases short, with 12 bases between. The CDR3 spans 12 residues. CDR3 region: CSAWSSFYEQYF. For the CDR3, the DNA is TGCAGTGCCTGGTCTAGTTTCTACGAGCAGTACTTC.

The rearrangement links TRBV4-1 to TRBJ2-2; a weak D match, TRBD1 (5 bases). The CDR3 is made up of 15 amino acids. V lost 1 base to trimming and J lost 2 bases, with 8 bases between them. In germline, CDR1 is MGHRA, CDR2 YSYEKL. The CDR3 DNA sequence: TGCGCCAGCAGCCAAGCAGACAGAAACACCGGGGAGCTGTTTTTT. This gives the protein CASSQADRNTGELFF.

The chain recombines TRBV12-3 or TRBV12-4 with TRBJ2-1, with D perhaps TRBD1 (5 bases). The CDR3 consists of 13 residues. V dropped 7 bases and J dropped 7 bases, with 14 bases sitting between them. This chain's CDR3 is CASTIREGNEQFF. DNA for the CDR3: TGTGCCAGCACCATCAGGGAAGGGAATGAGCAGTTCTTC.

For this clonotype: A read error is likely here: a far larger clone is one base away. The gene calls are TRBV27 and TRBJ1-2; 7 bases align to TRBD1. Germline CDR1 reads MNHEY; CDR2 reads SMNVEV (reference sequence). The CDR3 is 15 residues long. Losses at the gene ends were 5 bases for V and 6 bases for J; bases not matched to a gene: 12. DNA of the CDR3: TGTGCCAGCAGTGACCGCAACAGGGGACTGGATGGCTACACCTTC. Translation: CASSDRNRGLDGYTF.

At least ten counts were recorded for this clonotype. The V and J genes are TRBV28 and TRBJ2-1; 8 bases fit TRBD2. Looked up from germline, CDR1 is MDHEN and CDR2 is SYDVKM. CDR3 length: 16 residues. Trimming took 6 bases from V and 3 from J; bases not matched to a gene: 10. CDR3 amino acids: CASSRRGGGHYNEQFF. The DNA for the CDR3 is TGTGCCAGCAGCCGGAGAGGCGGGGGGCACTACAATGAGCAGTTCTTC.

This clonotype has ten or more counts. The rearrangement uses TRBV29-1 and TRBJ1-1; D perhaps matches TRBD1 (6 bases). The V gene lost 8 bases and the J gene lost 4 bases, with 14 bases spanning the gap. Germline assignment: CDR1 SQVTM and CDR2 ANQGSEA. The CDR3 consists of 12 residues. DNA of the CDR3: TGCAGCTATAAGGGGGGTCCCACTGAAGCTTTCTTT. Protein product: CSYKGGPTEAFF.